The 30 T cell receptor beta chains reported below all come from one sample, sequenced in a study of blood T cell repertoires in COVID-19. Data came from immunoSEQ multiplex PCR; TCRdb stores just in-frame clones and leaves some out. The table records roughly 150,000 clones, 83% of them present only once. Sequenced: peripheral blood. These TCRs come from a woman over 75 with acute or convalescent COVID-19.

This rearrangement joins TRBV9 to TRBJ2-2; 9 bases are a match to TRBD2. Germline lookup yields CDR1 SGDLS and CDR2 YYNGEE. This CDR3 comprises 16 residues. The V and J ends lost 4 bases and 0 bases, in that order; junction bases with no gene match: 4. The chain's CDR3 is CASSPPSGTNTGELFF. As DNA, the CDR3 is TGTGCCAGCAGCCCCCCTAGCGGGACGAACACCGGGGAGCTGTTTTTT.

The V gene is TRBV6-1, the J gene TRBJ1-5, with unresolved D. This CDR3 has 17 amino acids. V was pared by 0 bases and J by 5 bases, with 17 bases between. In germline, CDR1 is MNHNS, CDR2 SASEGT. In DNA form, the CDR3 reads TGTGCCAGCAGTGAAGCATTAGGAGGTCGGGTGGATCAGCCCCAGCATTTT. This sequence encodes CASSEALGGRVDQPQHF.

This clone came up once. DNA of the CDR3: TGTGCCAGCAGCGCCTTTGAGTCAGATACGCAGTATTTT. As protein: CASSAFESDTQYF. This chain links TRBV11-2 with TRBJ2-3; D is unclear. Trimming removed 5 bases from V and 4 bases from J, with 10 bases in between. The CDR3 is 13 amino acids. The germline CDR1 and CDR2 sequences are SGHAT and FQNNGV.

This rearrangement joins TRBV7-2 to TRBJ2-1; TRBD1 might be the D (5 bases). The CDR3 loop spans 13 amino acids. The germline CDR1 and CDR2 sequences are SGHTA and FQGNSA. V gave up 0 bases and J gave up 10 bases, with 10 bases separating them. DNA for the CDR3: TGTGCCAGCAGCTTAGCGCCAGGGTTCGAGCAGTTCTTC. Protein sequence: CASSLAPGFEQFF. Full variable domain (outside the CDR3, taken from reference TRBV7-2 and TRBJ2-1): GAGVSQSPSNKVTEKGKDVELRCDPISGHTALYWYRQSLGQGLEFLIYFQGNSAPDKSGLPSDRFSAERTGGSVSTLTIQRTQQEDSAVYLCASSLAPGFEQFFGPGTRLTVL.

The chain uses TRBV15 and TRBJ1-4; 10 bases line up with TRBD1. Germline CDR1 and CDR2: LNHNV and YYDKDF (reference sequence). Trimming at V came to 4 bases and at J to 6 bases, leaving 5 bases not matched to a gene. The CDR3 is 15 residues long. The CDR3 spells CATSIGTGADEKLFF. CDR3 DNA sequence: TGTGCCACCAGCATTGGGACAGGGGCGGATGAAAAACTGTTTTTT.

This rearrangement joins TRBV3-1 (or the pseudogene TRBV3-2) to TRBJ1-2, with D perhaps matching TRBD1 (5 bases). The germline V gene has CDR1 LGHDT and CDR2 YNNKEL (reference sequence). The CDR3 is 17 residues long. V gave up 4 bases and J gave up 2 bases, with 20 bases separating them. The CDR3 loop reads CASSPPIRGRGNYGYTF. CDR3 nucleotides: TGTGCCAGCAGCCCACCAATTCGGGGTCGGGGGAACTATGGCTACACCTTC.

The chain links TRBV6-1 to TRBJ1-3; 8 bases are shared with TRBD1. J was trimmed by 4 bases and V by 1 base; bases with no gene match: 3. This CDR3 has 15 amino acids. Germline CDR1 is MNHNS and CDR2 is SASEGT. The CDR3 is CASSEEDRVGNTIYF. The CDR3 nucleotides read TGTGCCAGCAGTGAAGAGGACAGGGTCGGAAACACCATATATTTT.

The chain couples TRBV28 to TRBJ2-7, with 10 positions matching TRBD1. Germline CDR1 is MDHEN and CDR2 is SYDVKM. The CDR3 extends over 15 amino acids. The trim removed 5 bases at V and 5 bases at J, leaving 9 bases unmatched. CDR3 sequence: CASSNPGTGDDEQYF. CDR3 bases: TGTGCCAGCAGTAACCCCGGGACAGGGGACGACGAGCAGTACTTC. Together with reference TRBV28 and TRBJ2-7, the CDR3 gives the full variable domain: DVKVTQSSRYLVKRTGEKVFLECVQDMDHENMFWYRQDPGLGLRLIYFSYDVKMKEKGDIPEGYSVSREKKERFSLILESASTNQTSMYLCASSNPGTGDDEQYFGPGTRLTVT.

J is TRBJ1-1 and V is TRBV7-9; TRBD1 matches 7 bases. Trimming cost V 5 bases and J 5 bases; bases outside gene matches: 11. Per germline, CDR1 SEHNR and CDR2 FQNEAQ (reference sequence). The CDR3 runs to 15 residues. CDR3 protein: CASSTGAGQGTEAFF. CDR3 DNA: TGTGCCAGCAGCACAGGGGCAGGGCAAGGAACTGAAGCTTTCTTT.

The V and J genes are TRBV20-1 and TRBJ1-3, with no clear D. Trimming shortened V by 4 bases and J by 4 bases, and 5 bases separated the two germline ends. CDR1 is DFQATT and CDR2 is SNEGSKA in the germline V gene (reference sequence). CDR3 length: 11 residues. DNA for the CDR3: TGCAGTGCTATGAGCGGAAACACCATATATTTT. This gives the protein CSAMSGNTIYF.

On this clone: This specimen includes other DNA sequences encoding the same CDR3. This chain joins TRBV6-2 or TRBV6-3 and TRBJ1-2, with 7 bases that match TRBD1. The CDR3 runs to 14 residues. Germline V gene lookup returns CDR1 MNHEY and CDR2 SVGEGT. V lost 4 bases to trimming and J lost 2 bases; unmatched junction nucleotides: 4. As DNA, the CDR3 is TGTGCCAGCAGTTTCGGACAGGTCAACTATGGCTACACCTTC. Residues: CASSFGQVNYGYTF.

The chain joins TRBV28 to TRBJ1-5; TRBD1 aligns across 7 bases. Germline V CDR1 and CDR2: MDHEN, SYDVKM. The CDR3 has 14 residues. The junction had 7 bases not matched to a gene; V was cut back by 4 bases and J by 7 bases. The CDR3 DNA reads as TGTGCCAGCAGTTCTCGACAGGGCGGGCAGCCCCAGCATTTT. It translates to CASSSRQGGQPQHF. The whole variable domain, filled in from reference TRBV28 and TRBJ1-5, reads DVKVTQSSRYLVKRTGEKVFLECVQDMDHENMFWYRQDPGLGLRLIYFSYDVKMKEKGDIPEGYSVSREKKERFSLILESASTNQTSMYLCASSSRQGGQPQHFGDGTRLSIL.

CDR3 loop: CASSPYQNGSPLHF. In DNA, the CDR3 is TGTGCCAGCAGTCCTTATCAAAACGGTTCACCCCTCCACTTT. The rearrangement joins TRBV11-1 to TRBJ1-6; D gene ambiguous. This CDR3 spans 14 amino acids. Trimming cost V 6 bases and J 9 bases, with 15 bases left between them. Germline loops: CDR1 SGHAT, CDR2 FQDESV (reference sequence). The variable domain in full, completed from reference TRBV11-1 and TRBJ1-6, reads EAEVAQSPRYKITEKSQAVAFWCDPISGHATLYWYRQILGQGPELLVQFQDESVVDDSQLPKDRFSAERLKGVDSTLKIQPAELGDSAMYLCASSPYQNGSPLHFGNGTRLTVT.

V usage is TRBV9 and J usage is TRBJ1-1; 7 nucleotides match TRBD1. The CDR3 spans 15 residues. CDR1 is SGDLS and CDR2 is YYNGEE in the germline V gene. The ends lost 2 bases at V and 1 base at J; junction bases unmatched: 5. CDR3 nucleotides: TGTGCCAGCAGCGTTTCGACAGGGACGAACACTGAAGCTTTCTTT. Translated, it gives CASSVSTGTNTEAFF.

This sequence joins TRBV19 and TRBJ2-2; D is uncertain. The CDR3 consists of 16 residues. Trimming stripped 3 bases from V and 4 bases from J, with 15 bases between. From germline, CDR1 is LNHDA and CDR2 SQIVND (reference sequence). CDR3 sequence reads: CASSISGSITTGELFF. The CDR3 DNA sequence: TGTGCCAGTAGTATTTCCGGGTCTATTACCACCGGGGAGCTGTTTTTT. Variable domain in full (rest from reference TRBV19 and TRBJ2-2): DGGITQSPKYLFRKEGQNVTLSCEQNLNHDAMYWYRQDPGQGLRLIYYSQIVNDFQKGDIAEGYSVSREKKESFPLTVTSAQKNPTAFYLCASSISGSITTGELFFGEGSRLTVL.

This chain connects TRBV3-1 (or the pseudogene TRBV3-2) to TRBJ1-1, with unresolved D. Germline assignment: CDR1 LGHDT and CDR2 YNNKEL (reference sequence). CDR3 size: 15 residues. V lost 0 bases, J lost 1 base, and 9 bases lay in between. CDR3 sequence: CASSQDAGRNTEAFF. The DNA of the CDR3 is TGTGCCAGCAGCCAAGATGCGGGCCGGAACACTGAAGCTTTCTTT.

The chain is built from TRBV6-2 or TRBV6-3 and TRBJ1-2; TRBD1 matches 8 bases. The CDR3 loop spans 17 amino acids. Per the germline V gene, CDR1 is MNHEY and CDR2 is SVGEGT. The trim removed 2 bases at V and 3 bases at J, leaving 11 bases unmatched. In DNA form, the CDR3 reads TGTGCCAGCAGTTACGTTGGCAGGGGGCATGCGGACTATGGCTACACCTTC. Encoded protein: CASSYVGRGHADYGYTF.

The chain links TRBV9 to TRBJ2-2; perhaps TRBD2 as D (7 bases). The CDR3 extends over 16 amino acids. The germline V gene encodes CDR1 SGDLS and CDR2 YYNGEE. With 0 bases removed from V and 2 bases from J, the gap between germline ends came to 11 bases. The CDR3 DNA follows: TGTGCCAGCAGCGTAGGTCGGGGGGCTAACACCGGGGAGCTGTTTTTT. Protein: CASSVGRGANTGELFF.

The V gene is TRBV7-2, the J gene TRBJ2-1; 10 nucleotides line up with TRBD1. CDR3 length equals 17 residues. Looked up from germline, CDR1 is SGHTA and CDR2 is FQGNSA. Unmatched junction bases numbered 6, after V lost 0 bases and J lost 4 bases. The CDR3 reads CASSLARQGATYNEQFF. The CDR3 coding sequence is TGTGCCAGCAGCTTAGCTCGACAGGGGGCGACTTACAATGAGCAGTTCTTC.

The V gene is TRBV30, the J gene TRBJ1-6, with a possible D match to TRBD1 (5 bases). Looked up from germline, CDR1 is GTSNPN and CDR2 is SVGIG (reference sequence). The CDR3 contains 15 residues. V was shortened by 5 bases and J by 4 bases, with 15 bases between the two germline ends. The CDR3 DNA reads as TGTGCCTGGGGGGGTACGACAGATTATAATTCACCCCTCCACTTT. Translation gives CAWGGTTDYNSPLHF. Based on the CDR3 plus reference TRBV30 and TRBJ1-6, the full variable domain is SQTIHQWPATLVQPVGSPLSLECTVEGTSNPNLYWYRQAAGRGLQLLFYSVGIGQISSEVPQNLSASRPQDRQFILSSKKLLLSDSGFYLCAWGGTTDYNSPLHFGNGTRLTVT.

The rearrangement links TRBV28 to TRBJ1-1; D not certain. The CDR3 length is 13 residues. V lost 2 bases and J lost 3, with 7 bases in between. Germline CDR1 is MDHEN and CDR2 is SYDVKM. CDR3 sequence (DNA): TGTGCCAGCAGTTTACCGACTCACACTGAAGCTTTCTTT. Translating gives CASSLPTHTEAFF. The full variable domain, with the rest looked up from reference TRBV28 and TRBJ1-1, is DVKVTQSSRYLVKRTGEKVFLECVQDMDHENMFWYRQDPGLGLRLIYFSYDVKMKEKGDIPEGYSVSREKKERFSLILESASTNQTSMYLCASSLPTHTEAFFGQGTRLTVV.

The J gene is TRBJ2-1, the V gene TRBV19, with D possibly matching TRBD1 (5 bases). Germline values: CDR1 LNHDA, CDR2 SQIVND (reference sequence). There are 14 residues in the CDR3. Deletions cut 3 bases from V and 5 bases from J, with 11 bases between. This chain's CDR3 is CASSIQGTHNEQFF. The DNA of the CDR3 is TGTGCCAGTAGTATCCAGGGTACCCACAATGAGCAGTTCTTC.

The chain is built from TRBV12-3 or TRBV12-4 and TRBJ1-3; D perhaps matches TRBD1 (6 bases). V was pared by 7 bases and J by 4 bases, with 11 bases between. The CDR3 contains 13 residues. The DNA for the CDR3 is TGTGCCAGCACCTTCGACAGGGGAAACACCATATATTTT. It translates to CASTFDRGNTIYF.

The chain uses TRBV6-5 and TRBJ2-2; D remains unclear. Trimming removed 6 bases from V and 6 bases from J, with 8 bases in between. CDR1 MNHEY and CDR2 SVGAGI come from the germline V gene. The CDR3 loop spans 12 amino acids. The CDR3 DNA is TGTGCCAGCAGATCCTGGCCCGGGGAGCTGTTTTTT. Its translation: CASRSWPGELFF.

The rearrangement joins TRBV30 to TRBJ1-4, with a tentative D call TRBD1 (5 bases). The CDR3 loop spans 14 amino acids. Trimming took 4 bases from V and 6 from J, leaving 15 bases between them. Germline CDR1 is GTSNPN and CDR2 is SVGIG (reference sequence). The CDR3 DNA follows: TGTGCCTGGAATTCGGGGTCGGGGGATGAAAAACTGTTTTTT. It yields the protein CAWNSGSGDEKLFF.

The J gene is TRBJ2-1, the V gene TRBV2, with TRBD1 as a possible D gene (6 bases). The CDR3 extends over 11 amino acids. Germline-derived CDR1 and CDR2 are SNHLY and FYNNEI. The CDR3 DNA sequence: TGTGTGGGGGCAGCGGCCAATGAGCAGTTCTTC. Translation: CVGAAANEQFF.

This chain connects TRBV4-1 to TRBJ2-7; D is perhaps TRBD1 (5 bases). There are 16 residues in the CDR3. Trimming removed 0 bases at V and 0 bases at J, with 12 bases between. Germline loops: CDR1 MGHRA, CDR2 YSYEKL. The CDR3 is CASSQDRSGNSYEQYF. The DNA of the CDR3 is TGCGCCAGCAGCCAAGATCGATCAGGGAACTCCTACGAGCAGTACTTC.

This rearrangement joins TRBV5-1 to TRBJ1-4, with TRBD1 matching over 8 bases. V lost 0 bases, J lost 8 bases, and 9 bases stayed unmatched. CDR1 SGHRS and CDR2 YFSETQ come from the germline V gene. CDR3 length equals 16 residues. CDR3 coding DNA: TGCGCCAGCAGCTTGGGGACCGGACAGGGTTGGGAAAAACTGTTTTTT. Protein product: CASSLGTGQGWEKLFF.

This clone occurred a few times. The chain is built from TRBV10-3 and TRBJ1-1, with 9 bases fitting TRBD1. Germline values: CDR1 ENHRY, CDR2 SYGVKD. With 10 bases clipped from V and 1 base from J, the junction kept 4 bases outside the gene matches. The CDR3 runs 13 residues. The CDR3 spells CASTGGWNTEAFF. CDR3 sequence (DNA): TGTGCCAGTACAGGGGGCTGGAACACTGAAGCTTTCTTT.

This clone was counted a few times. The gene calls are TRBV6-5 and TRBJ2-1; D is uncertain. CDR3 size: 11 residues. Trimming took 10 bases from V and 6 from J, leaving 10 bases between them. CDR1 and CDR2 (germline): MNHEY, SVGAGI. CDR3 sequence: CANPTGNEQFF. The CDR3, as DNA: TGTGCCAACCCCACGGGCAATGAGCAGTTCTTC.